The 10 T cell receptor beta chains presented below share a single source sample, sequenced in a study of beta chain features in type 1 diabetes. General study findings and limits: Significant though moderate, a shortening of TCRB CDR3s appeared in all four CD4+ subsets of Type 1 diabetes patients.

The antigens of these receptors remain unknown. The entirety of the isolated RNA underwent reverse transcription, so expressed TCRB transcripts were sequenced. Data came from immunoSEQ multiplex PCR; TCRdb stores just in-frame clones and leaves some out. The sample holds 250,000 to 350,000 clones, roughly 13% seen once. Sequenced sample: naive CD4+ T cells from blood. These receptors were taken from a man aged 25-40 years with type 1 diabetes.

The J gene is TRBJ2-1, the V gene TRBV7-6, with 13 bases that match TRBD2. The length of the CDR3 is 15 residues. V was pared by 5 bases and J by 5 bases, with 3 bases of the junction left unmatched. Germline V gene lookup returns CDR1 SGHVS and CDR2 FNYEAQ. The CDR3 nucleotides read TGTGCCAGCAGCCTGGGACTAGCGGGGAACAATGAGCAGTTCTTC. This sequence encodes CASSLGLAGNNEQFF. Combining the CDR3 with reference TRBV7-6 and TRBJ2-1 gives the whole variable domain GAGVSQSPRYKVTKRGQDVALRCDPISGHVSLYWYRQALGQGPEFLTYFNYEAQQDKSGLPNDRFSAERPEGSISTLTIQRTEQRDSAMYRCASSLGLAGNNEQFFGPGTRLTVL.

This clone has more than one count but fewer than ten. This chain uses TRBV6-1 with TRBJ1-4, with D possibly matching TRBD1 (5 bases). Germline CDR1 reads MNHNS; CDR2 reads SASEGT. With 0 bases removed from V and 7 bases from J, the gap between germline ends came to 18 bases. The CDR3 length is 17 residues. The CDR3 DNA is TGTGCCAGCAGTGAAGCGCTGGACCGCCTAGGGGCTGAAAAACTGTTTTTT. It yields the protein CASSEALDRLGAEKLFF.

This clone was found a few times. The chain joins TRBV7-3 to TRBJ2-1; D unclear. Germline loops: CDR1 SGHTA, CDR2 FQGTGA. Trimming cost V 7 bases and J 2 bases, with 9 bases left between them. The CDR3 has 13 amino acids. The CDR3 region is CASTTAAYNEQFF. The CDR3 nucleotides are TGTGCCAGCACCACGGCGGCCTACAATGAGCAGTTCTTC. Looking up the rest from reference TRBV7-3 and TRBJ2-1 gives the full variable domain: GAGVSQTPSNKVTEKGKYVELRCDPISGHTALYWYRQSLGQGPEFLIYFQGTGAADDSGLPNDRFFAVRPEGSVSTLKIQRTERGDSAVYLCASTTAAYNEQFFGPGTRLTVL.

This rearrangement joins TRBV28 to TRBJ2-5; 7 positions match TRBD2. Losses at the gene ends were 5 bases for V and 1 base for J; bases not matched to a gene: 10. The CDR3 is 16 amino acids. Per the germline V gene, CDR1 is MDHEN and CDR2 is SYDVKM. This CDR3 is CASSIPGLQRQETQYF. CDR3 DNA sequence: TGTGCCAGCAGTATCCCGGGACTACAACGCCAAGAGACCCAGTACTTC. The variable domain in full, completed from reference TRBV28 and TRBJ2-5, reads DVKVTQSSRYLVKRTGEKVFLECVQDMDHENMFWYRQDPGLGLRLIYFSYDVKMKEKGDIPEGYSVSREKKERFSLILESASTNQTSMYLCASSIPGLQRQETQYFGPGTRLLVL.

V usage is TRBV28 and J usage is TRBJ2-1; 13 nucleotides line up with TRBD2. CDR1 and CDR2 (germline): MDHEN, SYDVKM. The CDR3 consists of 15 residues. J lost 7 bases, V lost 6 bases, and 6 bases had no gene match. The CDR3 region has the DNA TGTGCCAGCAGACGACTAGCGGGAGGATGGAATGAGCAGTTCTTC. Its translation is CASRRLAGGWNEQFF.

In its sample, this clone was seen a few times. The V and J genes are TRBV27 and TRBJ2-1, with D unclear. Germline CDR1 is MNHEY and CDR2 is SMNVEV (reference sequence). V lost 5 bases and J 2 bases, leaving 19 bases between the germline ends. This CDR3 is built from 17 residues. Written as DNA, the CDR3 is TGTGCCAGCAGTCCATTCGGCGTGGCGGTTACCTACAATGAGCAGTTCTTC. It translates to CASSPFGVAVTYNEQFF.

This clone was detected only a few times. This rearrangement joins TRBV18 to TRBJ1-4, with D unresolved. Trimming left V 2 bases short and J 10 bases short, with 14 bases between. Germline V gene sequence: CDR1 KGHSH, CDR2 LQKENI. CDR3 size: 14 residues. CDR3 DNA: TGTGCCAGCTCACCAACGGAGAGCGGGCGAAAACTGTTTTTT. Its translation: CASSPTESGRKLFF.

The V call is TRBV10-3, the J call TRBJ2-7; 8 nucleotides agree with TRBD1. This CDR3 region has 15 residues. Germline assignment: CDR1 ENHRY and CDR2 SYGVKD. The junction had 8 bases not matched to a gene; V was cut back by 3 bases and J by 4 bases. This chain's CDR3 is CAISDGNRGSYEQYF. The CDR3 DNA reads as TGTGCCATCAGTGATGGGAACAGGGGGAGTTACGAGCAGTACTTC.

The V and J genes are TRBV30 and TRBJ1-2, with D tentatively TRBD1 (5 bases). CDR3 length equals 14 residues. Trimming cost V 3 bases and J 2 bases, with 13 bases left between them. Germline assignment: CDR1 GTSNPN and CDR2 SVGIG (reference sequence). The CDR3 DNA follows: TGTGCCTGGAGATCCCCCGGGGGAAACTATGGCTACACCTTC. Its translation: CAWRSPGGNYGYTF.

Only a few counts were recorded for this clone. The chain carries TRBV29-1 and TRBJ1-4; no clear D. The V gene lost 4 bases and the J gene lost 8 bases, with 8 bases spanning the gap. CDR3 length equals 11 residues. Germline CDR1 and CDR2: SQVTM and ANQGSEA. The CDR3 sequence: CSVGGGEKLFF. CDR3 DNA: TGCAGCGTTGGTGGCGGGGAAAAACTGTTTTTT.